Reported below is one T cell receptor (beta chain). This clone was seen many times. Its specific antigen is unknown. No base-level quality is on record; no much larger clone is a single base apart. TCRbeta CDR3 regions were amplified from genomic DNA using the immunoSEQ Assay, a bias-controlled multiplex PCR. Processing in the source paper ran as follows. Within the assay, amplification of reference gene primers was used to estimate how many nucleated cells each sample contained. To quantify the absolute abundance of each unique TCRbeta CDR3 rearrangement, sequence reads were collapsed and filtered. For each sample, productive Simpson clonality was calculated as the square root of Simpson's diversity index across productive rearrangements. TCRdb limited this immuneACCESS table to in-frame rearrangements with V and J called. A share of clones is missing; checked studies link under half to unresolved V genes, and the rest is unexplained. The V and J calls and clone size come from that table; D and trimming were worked out from the DNA. For this sample the table gives tens of thousands of clones, of which under 80% were detected only once. Roughly 50% of the sample is held by the ten biggest clonotypes.

The CDR3, cysteine through phenylalanine, is 14 amino acids long. CDR3 DNA is the only sequence kept; it has 42 bases, read in frame from the first base. The germline V gene (reference sequence) gives CDR1 as LNHDA and CDR2 as SQIVND. The V end loses 11 bases and the J end loses 0 bases, and a stretch of 15 bases separates them. The data are from a study of blood T cell repertoires in COVID-19 (dated by TCRdb to about 2020). Regarding the complete study: Samples from collaborators originated in the United States, Italy and Spain and spanned both the acute and convalescent phases of COVID-19. Nearly every sample came with metadata listing a de-identified subject ID, COVID-19 status, age in years and sex. HLA class I and class II types, where available, came from metadata supplied by the sample provider rather than from assay-based typing. Samples were obtained from the ongoing ImmuneRACE study (first 160 participants) and from 1,254 subjects provided by 6 global collaborators. The repertoires were made available in a free public database intended to serve as a resource for research on the immune response to SARS-CoV-2. Subjects who had been exposed to COVID-19, were actively infected with it, or had recovered from it provided the deeply sampled blood TCRbeta repertoires that made up the dataset. The material from the prospective study consisted of cDNA or gDNA derived from T cells, B-cell-depleted T cells, or PBMCs. What the work shows at the level of the full study, not this receptor alone: The amount of clinical and demographic metadata varied by source and participant and was provided uncurated.

Enrolling through a virtual design, the prospective study's participants ranged in age from roughly 18 to 95 years and lived across about two dozen United States geographic areas. In the prospective study, cohorts were assigned on the basis of participant-reported clinical history obtained from a screening survey and a study questionnaire. Exposed participants were defined as having been in contact with someone with a PCR-confirmed or clinician-diagnosed COVID-19 case within 2 weeks of study entry. In the prospective study, whole blood, serum and a nasopharyngeal or oropharyngeal swab were collected from each participant by mobile phlebotomists. Over a roughly 2-month period, participants in the prospective study had the option of providing additional blood draws and questionnaires. Blood samples from the prospective study were shipped frozen or at room temperature prior to DNA extraction.

Sequenced material: PBMCs or T cells enriched from blood (not recorded which). This TCR was sampled from a woman in her fifties or sixties who had been exposed to COVID-19. This chain joins TRBV19 to TRBJ2-3, and possibly TRBD2, on 5 matching bases. The DNA sequence is TGTGCCCGCTCTGAGGGCAGTAGCACAGATACGCAGTATTTT. Its product reads: CARSEGSSTDTQYF.